Only a few counts were recorded for the clone carrying this T cell receptor (beta chain). The entry originates in a study of blood T cell repertoires in COVID-19. Germline lookup yields CDR1 MRHNA and CDR2 SNTAGT. The CDR3 spans 15 residues. V lost 4 bases, J lost 2 bases, and 13 bases lay in between. The data were produced by immunoSEQ multiplex PCR, yet TCRdb's version contains in-frame clones alone and is incomplete. The table includes about 260,000 clones, about 88% detected once. The clonotype comes from a man aged 25 to 40 with acute COVID-19. The specimen was PBMCs or T cells enriched from blood (not recorded which). The V call is TRBV6-4, the J call TRBJ2-3, with D possibly being TRBD1 (6 bases). Here the CDR3 reads CASSGGPSATDTQYF. The CDR3 nucleotides are TGTGCCAGCAGTGGGGGGCCCAGCGCCACAGATACGCAGTATTTT.